A selection of T cell receptor beta chains follows, all from one sample in a study of CD8 T cells in ankylosing spondylitis. Each CDR3 protein gets one entry after TCRdb re-called the 5' RACE reads with MiXCR. The table lists about 210,000 distinct CDR3 sequences, around 6.6% of them singletons. Material for sequencing was blood, either unsorted or a sorted T cell fraction (not recorded which). These TCRs come from a male donor with ankylosing spondylitis. CDR3s include the opening cysteine and the closing phenylalanine or tryptophan. The order of the fields is clone size, CDR3 length, D gene, V gene, J gene, CDR3 protein, CDR3 DNA. The D gene is left open where the match is weak. Where a row states a size, it is once, few, many or the class of an expanded clone; other rows omit it.

clone size: many; CDR3 length: 14; D gene: TRBD1; V gene: TRBV11-3; J gene: TRBJ2-1; CDR3 protein: CASSLVGTGAEQFF; CDR3 DNA: TGTGCCAGCAGCTTAGTAGGGACAGGGGCTGAGCAGTTCTTC
clone size: many; CDR3 length: 16; D gene: NA; V gene: TRBV20-1; J gene: TRBJ1-2; CDR3 protein: CSAREEWTALNYGYTF; CDR3 DNA: TGCAGTGCTAGAGAGGAATGGACGGCGCTTAACTATGGCTACACCTTC
clone size: few; CDR3 length: 13; D gene: NA; V gene: TRBV13; J gene: TRBJ1-2; CDR3 protein: CASSLPPFGAATF; CDR3 DNA: TGTGCCAGCAGCTTACCGCCTTTCGGGGCGGCCACCTTC
clone size: many; CDR3 length: 15; D gene: TRBD1; V gene: TRBV3-1; J gene: TRBJ2-5; CDR3 protein: CASSQSTDRVETQYF; CDR3 DNA: TGTGCCAGCAGCCAATCTACCGACAGGGTTGAGACCCAGTACTTC
clone size: few; CDR3 length: 11; D gene: NA; V gene: TRBV6-1; J gene: TRBJ2-5; CDR3 protein: CASRLDWEQYF; CDR3 DNA: TGTGCCAGCAGGCTCGACTGGGAGCAGTACTTC
clone size: NA; CDR3 length: 16; D gene: NA; V gene: TRBV7-2; J gene: TRBJ1-4; CDR3 protein: CASSLALGLGDEKLFF; CDR3 DNA: TGTGCCAGCAGCTTAGCGCTTGGACTGGGAGATGAAAAACTGTTTTTT
clone size: few; CDR3 length: 14; D gene: NA; V gene: TRBV28; J gene: TRBJ2-2; CDR3 protein: CASSFNTNTGELFF; CDR3 DNA: TGTGCCAGCAGTTTCAACACGAACACCGGGGAGCTGTTTTTT
clone size: many; CDR3 length: 13; D gene: NA; V gene: TRBV7-6; J gene: TRBJ2-7; CDR3 protein: CASSLAQTSEQYF; CDR3 DNA: TGTGCCAGCAGCTTAGCGCAGACAAGCGAGCAGTACTTC
clone size: many; CDR3 length: 15; D gene: NA; V gene: TRBV10-3; J gene: TRBJ1-5; CDR3 protein: CAISPQPRERQPQHF; CDR3 DNA: TGTGCCATCAGCCCCCAACCCCGGGAGCGTCAGCCCCAGCATTTT
clone size: NA; CDR3 length: 15; D gene: TRBD2; V gene: TRBV27; J gene: TRBJ2-3; CDR3 protein: CASTFGGGLSDTQYF; CDR3 DNA: TGTGCCAGCACGTTCGGGGGGGGGCTCTCAGATACGCAGTATTTT
clone size: few; CDR3 length: 17; D gene: NA; V gene: TRBV6-5; J gene: TRBJ1-3; CDR3 protein: CASSYRDTIPSGNTIYF; CDR3 DNA: TGTGCCAGCAGTTACCGGGACACCATACCCTCTGGAAACACCATATATTTT
clone size: few; CDR3 length: 14; D gene: NA; V gene: TRBV5-4; J gene: TRBJ2-5; CDR3 protein: CASSLAGKGETQYF; CDR3 DNA: TGTGCCAGCAGCTTGGCTGGGAAGGGGGAGACCCAGTACTTC
clone size: many; CDR3 length: 15; D gene: TRBD2; V gene: TRBV7-6; J gene: TRBJ2-1; CDR3 protein: CASSLADSGYNEQFF; CDR3 DNA: TGTGCCAGCAGCTTAGCGGATAGCGGGTACAATGAGCAGTTCTTC
clone size: many; CDR3 length: 13; D gene: NA; V gene: TRBV24-1; J gene: TRBJ1-5; CDR3 protein: CATSVSRNQPQHF; CDR3 DNA: TGTGCCACCAGTGTTTCCCGAAATCAGCCCCAGCATTTT
clone size: few; CDR3 length: 14; D gene: NA; V gene: TRBV9; J gene: TRBJ2-7; CDR3 protein: CASSVFSSSYEQYF; CDR3 DNA: TGTGCCAGCAGCGTGTTCAGTAGCTCCTACGAGCAGTACTTC
clone size: many; CDR3 length: 15; D gene: NA; V gene: TRBV4-3; J gene: TRBJ1-1; CDR3 protein: CASSQGGLVGTEAFF; CDR3 DNA: TGCGCCAGCAGCCAAGGAGGGTTGGTTGGCACTGAAGCTTTCTTT
clone size: many; CDR3 length: 15; D gene: NA; V gene: TRBV24-1; J gene: TRBJ2-5; CDR3 protein: CATSDHWSREETQYF; CDR3 DNA: TGTGCCACCAGTGACCATTGGTCCCGGGAAGAGACCCAGTACTTC
clone size: NA; CDR3 length: 14; D gene: TRBD1; V gene: TRBV5-6; J gene: TRBJ2-1; CDR3 protein: CASSWDSTANEQFF; CDR3 DNA: TGTGCCAGCAGCTGGGACAGTACAGCCAATGAGCAGTTCTTC
clone size: few; CDR3 length: 13; D gene: NA; V gene: TRBV23-1; J gene: TRBJ2-1; CDR3 protein: CANRDKYYNEQFF; CDR3 DNA: TGCGCCAACCGGGACAAGTACTACAATGAGCAGTTCTTC
clone size: many; CDR3 length: 14; D gene: NA; V gene: TRBV7-9; J gene: TRBJ2-4; CDR3 protein: CASSHRDLKNIQYF; CDR3 DNA: TGTGCCAGCAGCCACCGGGATCTAAAAAACATTCAGTACTTC
clone size: many; CDR3 length: 15; D gene: TRBD1; V gene: TRBV6-5; J gene: TRBJ1-1; CDR3 protein: CASSYSDRRYTEAFF; CDR3 DNA: TGTGCCAGCAGTTACTCGGACAGGAGATACACTGAAGCTTTCTTT
clone size: many; CDR3 length: 11; D gene: NA; V gene: TRBV19; J gene: TRBJ2-1; CDR3 protein: CASSITNEQFF; CDR3 DNA: TGTGCCAGTAGTATAACGAATGAGCAGTTCTTC
clone size: NA; CDR3 length: 15; D gene: NA; V gene: TRBV20-1; J gene: TRBJ1-6; CDR3 protein: CSARDGGSYNSPLHF; CDR3 DNA: TGCAGTGCTAGAGATGGGGGCTCCTATAATTCACCCCTCCACTTT
clone size: many; CDR3 length: 14; D gene: NA; V gene: TRBV27; J gene: TRBJ1-2; CDR3 protein: CASGDPRGFYGYTF; CDR3 DNA: TGTGCCAGCGGCGACCCCAGGGGTTTCTATGGCTACACCTTC
clone size: many; CDR3 length: 14; D gene: TRBD2; V gene: TRBV4-1; J gene: TRBJ2-1; CDR3 protein: CASSPNSGLEEQFF; CDR3 DNA: TGCGCCAGCAGCCCTAATAGCGGGCTCGAGGAGCAGTTCTTC
clone size: few; CDR3 length: 14; D gene: NA; V gene: TRBV28; J gene: TRBJ2-3; CDR3 protein: CASRVGGPTDTQYF; CDR3 DNA: TGTGCCAGCAGGGTCGGGGGCCCCACAGATACGCAGTATTTT
clone size: many; CDR3 length: 16; D gene: NA; V gene: TRBV7-9; J gene: TRBJ1-1; CDR3 protein: CASSFRPQGGGTEAFF; CDR3 DNA: TGTGCCAGCAGCTTCCGGCCACAGGGAGGGGGCACTGAAGCTTTCTTT
clone size: few; CDR3 length: 17; D gene: TRBD2; V gene: TRBV19; J gene: TRBJ2-1; CDR3 protein: CASSTPGLAGFYNEQFF; CDR3 DNA: TGTGCCAGTAGTACCCCGGGACTAGCGGGATTCTACAATGAGCAGTTCTTC
clone size: NA; CDR3 length: 12; D gene: TRBD2; V gene: TRBV6-6; J gene: TRBJ2-2; CDR3 protein: CASTSGNGELFF; CDR3 DNA: TGTGCCAGTACTAGCGGGAACGGGGAGCTGTTTTTT
clone size: many; CDR3 length: 13; D gene: NA; V gene: TRBV4-2; J gene: TRBJ2-7; CDR3 protein: CASSQVVTNEQYF; CDR3 DNA: TGTGCCAGCAGCCAAGTGGTGACCAACGAGCAGTACTTC
clone size: many; CDR3 length: 14; D gene: NA; V gene: TRBV4-1; J gene: TRBJ1-2; CDR3 protein: CASSQKGGDYGYTF; CDR3 DNA: TGCGCCAGCAGCCAGAAGGGGGGGGACTATGGCTACACCTTC
clone size: NA; CDR3 length: 15; D gene: NA; V gene: TRBV6-6; J gene: TRBJ2-5; CDR3 protein: CASSYSKFLQETQYF; CDR3 DNA: TGTGCCAGCAGTTACTCGAAGTTTCTCCAGGAGACCCAGTACTTC
clone size: many; CDR3 length: 17; D gene: TRBD2; V gene: TRBV7-9; J gene: TRBJ2-5; CDR3 protein: CASSLVASSGPRETQYF; CDR3 DNA: TGTGCCAGCAGCTTAGTGGCGTCTAGCGGGCCCAGGGAGACCCAGTACTTC
clone size: few; CDR3 length: 14; D gene: TRBD2; V gene: TRBV30; J gene: TRBJ2-5; CDR3 protein: CAWRRLAGGETQYF; CDR3 DNA: TGTGCCTGGAGGAGACTAGCGGGAGGGGAGACCCAGTACTTC
clone size: many; CDR3 length: 16; D gene: NA; V gene: TRBV7-9; J gene: TRBJ2-7; CDR3 protein: CASSSMSGLLGYEQYF; CDR3 DNA: TGTGCCAGCAGTTCCATGTCCGGCCTTCTCGGGTACGAGCAGTACTTC
clone size: many; CDR3 length: 15; D gene: NA; V gene: TRBV7-2; J gene: TRBJ1-6; CDR3 protein: CASSYSEEYYHPLHF; CDR3 DNA: TGTGCCAGCAGCTATTCAGAGGAGTACTATCATCCCCTCCACTTT
clone size: many; CDR3 length: 16; D gene: NA; V gene: TRBV4-3; J gene: TRBJ2-7; CDR3 protein: CASSQALLGQGYEQYF; CDR3 DNA: TGCGCCAGCAGCCAAGCTCTCCTGGGGCAGGGCTACGAGCAGTACTTC
clone size: many; CDR3 length: 17; D gene: NA; V gene: TRBV5-1; J gene: TRBJ1-2; CDR3 protein: CASSLTSGRDPVSGYTF; CDR3 DNA: TGCGCCAGCAGCTTGACCTCAGGCCGGGATCCAGTTAGTGGCTACACCTTC
clone size: few; CDR3 length: 14; D gene: NA; V gene: TRBV7-2; J gene: TRBJ2-7; CDR3 protein: CASSSDTEAYEQYF; CDR3 DNA: TGTGCCAGCAGCTCTGACACGGAAGCCTACGAGCAGTACTTC
clone size: many; CDR3 length: 17; D gene: NA; V gene: TRBV6-1; J gene: TRBJ2-1; CDR3 protein: CASSLPQAAKLGYEQFF; CDR3 DNA: TGTGCCAGCAGCCTACCTCAGGCCGCTAAACTGGGGTATGAGCAGTTCTTC
clone size: many; CDR3 length: 16; D gene: NA; V gene: TRBV28; J gene: TRBJ1-1; CDR3 protein: CASSFRDGEVNTEAFF; CDR3 DNA: TGTGCCAGCAGTTTCCGGGACGGTGAAGTGAACACTGAAGCTTTCTTT
clone size: few; CDR3 length: 13; D gene: NA; V gene: TRBV19; J gene: TRBJ1-1; CDR3 protein: CASTPTVNTEAFF; CDR3 DNA: TGTGCCAGTACCCCGACAGTGAACACTGAAGCTTTCTTT
clone size: many; CDR3 length: 16; D gene: TRBD2; V gene: TRBV29-1; J gene: TRBJ2-1; CDR3 protein: CSVLLGGGSSYNEQFF; CDR3 DNA: TGCAGCGTCCTTCTGGGCGGGGGAAGCTCCTACAATGAGCAGTTCTTC